This T cell receptor (beta chain) is drawn from a study of blood T cell repertoires in COVID-19. Study as a whole: Acute and convalescent COVID-19 samples came from the United States, Italy and Spain. PBMCs, B-cell-depleted T cells, or T cells were the source of the cDNA or gDNA that made up the material.

In the source study's methods: Amplification from reference gene primers served as the basis for estimated nucleated cell counts. TCRdb keeps only in-frame clones here, not all; method: immunoSEQ multiplex PCR. V, J and clone size are taken as reported in that table, and D and trimming were inferred from the DNA itself. The profile shows about 110,000 clones, approximately 82% of them singletons. The CDR3 length is 16 residues. Germline V gives CDR1 MGHRA, CDR2 YSYEKL. V shed 0 bases and J shed 2 bases, with 11 bases lying between them. The chain couples TRBV4-1 to TRBJ1-5; the D is unclear. The clonotype comes from a woman of 80 years or more with acute or convalescent COVID-19. The sequencing input was peripheral blood. The CDR3 region has the DNA TGCGCCAGCAGCCAAGATGGAGGGATAGGCAATCAGCCCCAGCATTTT. Encoded protein: CASSQDGGIGNQPQHF.